The 21 T cell receptor beta chains below all came from one sample that was sequenced in a study of cytotoxic CD8 clonotypes in ibrutinib-treated CLL. Using immunoSEQ multiplex PCR, the repertoire was profiled, and TCRdb retains in-frame clones only, with some absent. Of 14,000 or so clones listed, 64% are singletons. The source was PBMCs, collected before ibrutinib treatment. These receptors were obtained from a human donor with chronic lymphocytic leukemia.

The V call is TRBV4-1, the J call TRBJ2-3, with D possibly TRBD2 on 6 matching bases. V dropped 4 bases and J dropped 6 bases, with 14 bases sitting between them. Per germline, CDR1 MGHRA and CDR2 YSYEKL. CDR3 length equals 14 residues. The CDR3 region is CASSRDSRTDTQYF. DNA for the CDR3: TGCGCCAGCAGCCGGGACTCCCGAACGGATACGCAGTATTTT.

The chain recombines TRBV2 with TRBJ1-1; maybe TRBD1 (5 bases). CDR1 and CDR2 (germline): SNHLY, FYNNEI. The CDR3 is made up of 15 amino acids. Trimming pared 3 bases from V and 4 bases from J, leaving 15 bases between. The chain's CDR3 is CASSDLPGSLTEAFF. In DNA, the CDR3 is TGTGCCAGCAGTGATCTTCCAGGGTCCCTCACTGAAGCTTTCTTT. The full variable domain, in which reference TRBV2 and TRBJ1-1 provide the parts outside the CDR3, is EPEVTQTPSHQVTQMGQEVILRCVPISNHLYFYWYRQILGQKVEFLVSFYNNEISEKSEIFDDQFSVERPDGSNFTLKIRSTKLEDSAMYFCASSDLPGSLTEAFFGQGTRLTVV.

The V call is TRBV9, the J call TRBJ2-3; D not resolved. Per germline, CDR1 SGDLS and CDR2 YYNGEE. V was pared by 0 bases and J by 7 bases, with 3 bases between. This CDR3 spans 11 amino acids. CDR3 nucleotides: TGTGCCAGCAGCGTAGGAAATACGCAGTATTTT. Encoded protein: CASSVGNTQYF.

The chain uses TRBV15 and TRBJ2-7, with 10 bases that match TRBD1. Losses at the gene ends were 5 bases for V and 3 bases for J; bases not matched to a gene: 7. This CDR3 is 15 amino acids long. Germline assignment: CDR1 LNHNV and CDR2 YYDKDF (reference sequence). The CDR3 nucleotides are TGTGCCACCAGCGTGCCGGGACAGGGGAGCTACGAGCAGTACTTC. This translates into CATSVPGQGSYEQYF.

J is TRBJ2-7 and V is TRBV11-2; TRBD1 matches 8 bases. Germline V gene sequence: CDR1 SGHAT, CDR2 FQNNGV. This CDR3 is built from 14 residues. Germline trimming cut 5 bases from V and 2 bases from J; bases unmatched to any gene: 5. The CDR3 reads CASSPGTGAYEQYF. Written as DNA, the CDR3 is TGTGCCAGCAGCCCCGGGACAGGAGCCTACGAGCAGTACTTC. Together with reference TRBV11-2 and TRBJ2-7, the CDR3 gives the full variable domain: EAGVAQSPRYKIIEKRQSVAFWCNPISGHATLYWYQQILGQGPKLLIQFQNNGVVDDSQLPKDRFSAERLKGVDSTLKIQPAKLEDSAVYLCASSPGTGAYEQYFGPGTRLTVT.

This sequence joins TRBV29-1 and TRBJ2-7, with TRBD1 identical over 9 bases. Per germline, CDR1 SQVTM and CDR2 ANQGSEA. Losses at the gene ends were 0 bases for V and 3 bases for J; bases not matched to a gene: 6. The CDR3 is made up of 15 amino acids. CDR3 sequence (DNA): TGCAGCGTTGAAGATCCTGGGACAGGGAGCTACGAGCAGTACTTC. Protein: CSVEDPGTGSYEQYF.

The genes are TRBV7-9 and TRBJ2-7, with D uncertain. The germline gives CDR1 SEHNR, CDR2 FQNEAQ (reference sequence). There are 17 residues in the CDR3. Trimming shortened V by 5 bases and J by 1 base, and 21 bases separated the two germline ends. The CDR3 reads CASSRFIRVQESYEQYF. In DNA form, the CDR3 reads TGTGCCAGCAGCCGTTTTATCAGAGTCCAAGAGTCCTACGAGCAGTACTTC.

The rearrangement links TRBV29-1 to TRBJ2-7; TRBD1 matches 9 bases. This CDR3 is built from 12 residues. Losses at the gene ends were 6 bases for V and 7 bases for J; bases not matched to a gene: 7. Germline V gives CDR1 SQVTM, CDR2 ANQGSEA. CDR3 loop: CSVRTGVGEQYF. The DNA of the CDR3 is TGCAGCGTGAGGACAGGGGTTGGAGAGCAGTACTTC.

This chain links TRBV4-2 with TRBJ1-2, with 10 bases that match TRBD1. The junction had 10 bases not matched to a gene; V was cut back by 1 base and J by 2 bases. Germline V gene lookup returns CDR1 LGHNA and CDR2 YNFKEQ. The CDR3 spans 18 residues. The CDR3 sequence: CASSQGFDRGPDNYGYTF. CDR3 nucleotide sequence: TGTGCCAGCAGCCAAGGTTTTGACAGGGGGCCCGACAACTATGGCTACACCTTC.

The chain joins TRBV5-1 to TRBJ1-3; unclear D gene. Germline CDR1 reads SGHRS; CDR2 reads YFSETQ. Trimming cost V 0 bases and J 2 bases, with 6 bases left between them. This CDR3 comprises 14 residues. The CDR3 reads CASSLGVAGNTIYF. The CDR3 DNA is TGCGCCAGCAGCTTGGGGGTTGCTGGAAACACCATATATTTT.

This clone has at least ten counts. CDR3 coding DNA: TGTGCCAGCAGAAACAGCAGAGGTCAGCCCCAGCATTTT. Translated: CASRNSRGQPQHF. This sequence joins TRBV27 and TRBJ1-5; no firm D call. Per germline, CDR1 MNHEY and CDR2 SMNVEV (reference sequence). The ends were cut back, 6 bases at V and 6 bases at J, with 12 bases in the middle. CDR3 length: 13 amino acids.

The rearrangement joins TRBV7-9 to TRBJ2-2; D call uncertain. V gave up 1 base and J gave up 0 bases, with 9 bases separating them. The germline V gene encodes CDR1 SEHNR and CDR2 FQNEAQ (reference sequence). The CDR3 contains 16 residues. CDR3 sequence (DNA): TGTGCCAGCAGCTTAGGAGCAGTAACGAACACCGGGGAGCTGTTTTTT. Translated, it gives CASSLGAVTNTGELFF.

The chain joins TRBV19 to TRBJ1-1, with a weak D call TRBD1 (6 bases). This CDR3 contains 13 residues. Between the trimmed V and J ends, which lost 4 bases and 4 bases, there was a span of 10 bases. Looked up from germline, CDR1 is LNHDA and CDR2 is SQIVND (reference sequence). Written as DNA, the CDR3 is TGTGCCAGTAGTAGTCAGGGGTCCACTGAAGCTTTCTTT. Translated: CASSSQGSTEAFF.

This chain joins TRBV5-4 and TRBJ1-5, with 7 bases that match TRBD1. Trimming cost V 0 bases and J 5 bases; bases outside gene matches: 11. CDR3 length: 17 amino acids. Germline assignment: CDR1 SGHNT and CDR2 YYREEE (reference sequence). CDR3 sequence: CASSLGGAGGRDQPQHF. The CDR3, as DNA: TGTGCCAGCAGCTTGGGCGGAGCAGGGGGGAGGGATCAGCCCCAGCATTTT. Looking up the rest from reference TRBV5-4 and TRBJ1-5 gives the full variable domain: ETGVTQSPTHLIKTRGQQVTLRCSSQSGHNTVSWYQQALGQGPQFIFQYYREEENGRGNFPPRFSGLQFPNYSSELNVNALELDDSALYLCASSLGGAGGRDQPQHFGDGTRLSIL.

This clone appeared a few times. J is TRBJ2-1 and V is TRBV12-5, with 7 bases identical to TRBD2. V dropped 5 bases and J dropped 7; count of bases not matched to a gene: 11. This CDR3 is built from 15 residues. Germline assignment: CDR1 LGHNT and CDR2 FRNRAP. The CDR3 sequence is CASGPGPEGGNEQFF. CDR3 DNA sequence: TGTGCTAGTGGTCCCGGCCCCGAGGGAGGGAATGAGCAGTTCTTC.

The rearrangement uses TRBV19 and TRBJ1-1; 9 bases map to TRBD1. J lost 7 bases, V lost 5 bases, and 8 bases had no gene match. Per germline, CDR1 LNHDA and CDR2 SQIVND (reference sequence). The CDR3 is 14 residues long. This CDR3 reads CASSYLPGQGEAFF. As DNA, the CDR3 is TGTGCCAGTAGTTACCTCCCGGGACAGGGTGAAGCTTTCTTT. Combining the CDR3 with reference TRBV19 and TRBJ1-1 gives the whole variable domain DGGITQSPKYLFRKEGQNVTLSCEQNLNHDAMYWYRQDPGQGLRLIYYSQIVNDFQKGDIAEGYSVSREKKESFPLTVTSAQKNPTAFYLCASSYLPGQGEAFFGQGTRLTVV.

The table lists this clone with many counts. This chain uses TRBV5-1 with TRBJ2-7; 8 bases match TRBD1. With V trimmed by 5 bases and J by 0 bases, 7 bases remained unmatched. This CDR3 contains 15 residues. Germline V gene data show CDR1 as SGHRS and CDR2 as YFSETQ. As DNA, the CDR3 is TGCGCCAGCAGGTTAGACAGGGGCTTCTCCTACGAGCAGTACTTC. It yields the protein CASRLDRGFSYEQYF.

This clone was detected only a few times. The chain couples TRBV27 to TRBJ1-5, with a tentative D call TRBD1 (6 bases). From germline, CDR1 is MNHEY and CDR2 SMNVEV (reference sequence). The CDR3 sequence is 17 residues long. V shed 5 bases and J shed 2 bases, with 19 bases lying between them. This CDR3 is CASSARTQGGRNQPQHF. Here the CDR3 DNA reads TGTGCCAGCAGTGCCCGAACACAGGGAGGTCGCAATCAGCCCCAGCATTTT.

The chain has TRBV7-9 and TRBJ1-3; D call uncertain. The CDR3 length is 12 residues. The germline V gene encodes CDR1 SEHNR and CDR2 FQNEAQ (reference sequence). V gave up 6 bases and J gave up 0 bases, with 3 bases separating them. The CDR3 reads CASRGSGNTIYF. DNA of the CDR3: TGTGCCAGCAGGGGCTCTGGAAACACCATATATTTT.

V usage is TRBV27 and J usage is TRBJ2-7; D remains unclear. Germline V lookup: CDR1 MNHEY, CDR2 SMNVEV (reference sequence). V gave up 3 bases and J gave up 1 base, with 7 bases separating them. The CDR3 has 13 amino acids. CDR3 sequence (DNA): TGTGCCAGCAGTTTCTTCCGTTCCTACGAGCAGTACTTC. This encodes CASSFFRSYEQYF.

V usage is TRBV2 and J usage is TRBJ2-2; D is unclear. In germline, CDR1 is SNHLY, CDR2 FYNNEI. The CDR3 length is 14 residues. The ends were cut back, 3 bases at V and 4 bases at J, with 9 bases in the middle. CDR3 protein: CASSDGWSTGELFF. CDR3 nucleotides: TGTGCCAGCAGTGATGGTTGGAGCACCGGGGAGCTGTTTTTT.